The 4 T cell receptor beta chains below all came from one sample that was sequenced in a study of tumor-infiltrating lymphocytes in primary liver carcinoma. In addition to blood RNA drawn from unsorted whole blood, germline DNA was extracted. TCR beta cDNA came from about 0.45 ug total RNA, primed with a constant-region primer. For TCR beta, libraries were produced by three nested multiplex PCR rounds using slightly modified ARM-PCR. Primers for the first two PCR rounds were TRBV1-TRBV30 forward primers and a C-beta reverse primer (around 10 cycles per round). Via MiXCR, TCRdb re-called the multiplex PCR reads, giving one row per CDR3 protein. The table lists about 320,000 distinct CDR3 sequences, 55% to 65% of them singletons, with roughly 9% in the top ten. The sequenced sample was peripheral blood. Receptors originate from a man aged 35-49 years with primary liver carcinoma and hepatitis B virus infection.

V is TRBV5-1 and J is TRBJ2-2; D is unclear. Deletions cut 1 base from V and 3 bases from J, with 10 bases between. The CDR3 consists of 15 residues. In germline, CDR1 is SGHRS, CDR2 YFSETQ. CDR3 in DNA: TGCGCCAGCAGCTTGCTGGCAGCCGACACCGGGGAGCTGTTTTTT. It translates to CASSLLAADTGELFF.

A word on this clonotype: Being one base from a much bigger clone, this may be a read error. The J gene is TRBJ1-2, the V gene TRBV4-1; maybe TRBD1 (5 bases). The CDR3 has 15 amino acids. V was pared by 7 bases and J by 3 bases, with 18 bases between. The germline V gene encodes CDR1 MGHRA and CDR2 YSYEKL. The DNA of the CDR3 is TGCGCCAGCATCCCCCTGGCAAGGGGAGACTATGGCTACACCTTC. Its translation is CASIPLARGDYGYTF.

Points on this clonotype: A read error is likely, as this CDR3 ends without the conserved phenylalanine or tryptophan. J is TRBJ2-1 and V is TRBV5-4, with D hard to call. The CDR3 is 13 residues long. Germline lookup yields CDR1 SGHNT and CDR2 YYREEE (reference sequence). The CDR3 DNA sequence: TGTGCTAGCAGGACGGCGACGCAGGCTGAGCAGTTCCTC. It encodes CASRTATQAEQFL.

This rearrangement joins TRBV6-1 to TRBJ1-5; D may be TRBD1 (5 bases). V was clipped by 0 bases and J by 9 bases, with 18 bases between them. This CDR3 has 16 residues. Germline V gene lookup returns CDR1 MNHNS and CDR2 SASEGT. The CDR3 DNA reads TGTGCCAGCAGTGAAGCAGCAGGGTGGGAGGATCGGCCCCAGCATTTT. It specifies CASSEAAGWEDRPQHF.